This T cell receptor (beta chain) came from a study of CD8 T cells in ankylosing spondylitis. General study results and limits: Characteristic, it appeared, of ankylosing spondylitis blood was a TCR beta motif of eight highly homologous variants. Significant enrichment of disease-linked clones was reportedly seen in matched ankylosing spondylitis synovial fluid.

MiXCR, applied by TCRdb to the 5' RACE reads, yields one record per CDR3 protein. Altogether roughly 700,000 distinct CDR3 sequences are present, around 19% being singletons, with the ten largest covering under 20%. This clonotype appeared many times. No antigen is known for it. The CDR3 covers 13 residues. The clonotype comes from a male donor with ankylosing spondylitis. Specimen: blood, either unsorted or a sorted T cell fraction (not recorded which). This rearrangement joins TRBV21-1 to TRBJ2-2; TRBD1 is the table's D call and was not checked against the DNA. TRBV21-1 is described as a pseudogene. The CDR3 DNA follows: TGTGCCAGCAGGGACAAGGACACCGGGGAGCTGTTTTTT. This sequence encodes CASRDKDTGELFF.